This TCR beta chain is from a study of vaccination effects on CD4 cells after COVID-19. The overall study: The cohort was immunized with two doses of either the BNT162b2 or mRNA-1273 vaccine.

Before sequencing took place, the ViraFEST assay used viral peptide pools to expand antigen-specific CD4+ T cells. Isolating CD4+ T cells followed about 11 days of culture. In the vaccine recipients, nucleocapsid antibodies were negative and there was no prior SARS-CoV-2 infection. For this clone: No antigen is known for it.

Measured with immunoSEQ multiplex PCR; TCRdb has only the in-frame clones, and not every one. The profile covers approximately 30,000 clones, with approximately 72% appearing a single time and approximately 31% taken by the ten largest. Study-level points and caveats: Late after vaccination, infection- and vaccine-induced clones showed marked clonal contraction. Few convalescent patients and no early post-infection timepoints were included in the study.

CDR1 SGHNT and CDR2 YYREEE come from the germline V gene (reference sequence). CDR3 length: 14 amino acids. Trimming removed 1 base from V and 2 bases from J, with 7 bases in between. The sample in question was CD4+ T cells from PBMCs cultured with SARS-CoV-2 spike peptides, obtained before COVID-19 vaccination. The gene calls are TRBV5-4 and TRBJ2-1, with D perhaps matching TRBD2 (6 bases). This sequence was found in a human donor who received a COVID-19 vaccine. The DNA of the CDR3 is TGTGCCAGCAGCTTGTGGGGGGCCTACAATGAGCAGTTCTTC. It yields the protein CASSLWGAYNEQFF.